The next 6 T cell receptor beta chains were all read from a single sample in a study of shared clonotypes between healthy human individuals (dated by TCRdb to about 2020). The library was made by the immunoSEQ multiplex PCR assay. Held by TCRdb, this immuneACCESS table contains in-frame sequences only and omits some clones. Under half of the omission traces to an unresolved V gene where checked; the cause of the rest is unknown. This sample gives more than 400,000 clones in total; about 96% of them show up just once. The ten largest clones take up under 0.065% of the sample. The material sequenced was naive CD4+ T cells sorted from blood. Reading the label with the study, this specimen's cell subset or site is: CD45RA+ positively selected. The receptors derive from a woman aged 25 to 45 in good health.

To note about this clone: Germline and junction disagree at one end, which may indicate a read error. The CDR3 region has the DNA TGTGCCAGCAGTCTATCGGCGGTGGGGACCCGGGGGACCCAGTACTTC. It yields the protein CASSLSAVGTRGTQYF. The chain combines TRBV27 with TRBJ2-5; D possibly uses TRBD1 or TRBD2 (5 bases each). Germline CDR1 is MNHEY and CDR2 is SMNVEV (reference sequence). The length of the CDR3 is 16 residues.

The J gene is TRBJ2-5, the V gene TRBV29-1, with a weak D call TRBD1 (6 bases). Trimming took 3 bases from V and 0 from J, leaving 11 bases between them. Germline V gene lookup returns CDR1 SQVTM and CDR2 ANQGSEA. This CDR3 has 14 residues. CDR3 DNA sequence: TGCAGCGTTGAGCGCCAGGGGAACCAAGAGACCCAGTACTTC. Translating it yields CSVERQGNQETQYF.

The chain uses TRBV9 and TRBJ1-5; D is possibly TRBD1 (6 bases). This CDR3 is 15 amino acids long. Germline CDR1 reads SGDLS; CDR2 reads YYNGEE. V lost 0 bases and J 7 bases, leaving 14 bases between the germline ends. The CDR3, as DNA: TGTGCCAGCAGCGTAGACACAGGGCTCGGGCAGCCCCAGCATTTT. Protein sequence: CASSVDTGLGQPQHF. Filled out from reference TRBV9 and TRBJ1-5, the complete variable domain reads DSGVTQTPKHLITATGQRVTLRCSPRSGDLSVYWYQQSLDQGLQFLIQYYNGEERAKGNILERFSAQQFPDLHSELNLSSLELGDSALYFCASSVDTGLGQPQHFGDGTRLSIL.

J is TRBJ2-1 and V is TRBV2; TRBD2 agrees at 8 bases. Germline CDR1 and CDR2: SNHLY and FYNNEI. The CDR3 loop spans 15 amino acids. J gave up 1 base and V 7 bases, and 6 bases lay outside the gene matches. CDR3 region: CASKKRETSYNEQFF. The CDR3 DNA sequence: TGTGCCAGCAAGAAGCGGGAGACGTCCTACAATGAGCAGTTCTTC. The entire variable domain, with the rest obtained from reference TRBV2 and TRBJ2-1, is as follows: EPEVTQTPSHQVTQMGQEVILRCVPISNHLYFYWYRQILGQKVEFLVSFYNNEISEKSEIFDDQFSVERPDGSNFTLKIRSTKLEDSAMYFCASKKRETSYNEQFFGPGTRLTVL.

Comment on this clone: At the DNA level, this CDR3 is encoded by other sequences in the same sample as well. The chain joins TRBV28 to TRBJ2-7, with D uncertain. The germline V gene has CDR1 MDHEN and CDR2 SYDVKM. Trimming stripped 6 bases from V and 1 base from J, with 7 bases between. CDR3 length: 12 residues. CDR3 DNA: TGTGCCAGCAGCCTCGGGTCCTACGAGCAGTACTTC. Translation: CASSLGSYEQYF.

CDR3 sequence reads: CASSKQEKNEAFF. CDR3 coding DNA: TGCGCCAGCAGCAAACAGGAGAAAAATGAAGCTTTCTTT. The genes are TRBV10-1 and TRBJ1-1; D perhaps matches TRBD1 (5 bases). The V end was cut by 6 bases, the J end by 7 bases, with 15 bases between. This CDR3 has 13 residues. In germline, CDR1 is WNHNN, CDR2 SYGVQD (reference sequence).